This T cell receptor beta chain stems from a study of blood T cell repertoires in COVID-19. Study-level information: Some COVID-19 samples were acute and others convalescent; all came from the United States, Italy and Spain. PBMCs, B-cell-depleted T cells, or T cells were the source of the cDNA or gDNA that made up the material.

Authors' analysis steps: Reference gene primer amplification in the assay estimated nucleated cell counts. The data were produced by immunoSEQ multiplex PCR, yet TCRdb's version contains in-frame clones alone and is incomplete. That table gives V, J and clone size, and the DNA gave D and trimming. This table has about 360,000 clones, roughly 77% appearing once. The TCR originated in a human donor with acute or convalescent COVID-19. The donor label of this sample is uncertain. The specimen was peripheral blood.

The CDR3 spells CASSLVGTSGIAYNEQFF. The CDR3 coding sequence is TGTGCCAGCAGCTTAGTGGGGACTAGCGGGATAGCCTACAATGAGCAGTTCTTC. The genes are TRBV7-2 and TRBJ2-1; 13 bases are a match to TRBD2. The CDR3 spans 18 residues. With 1 base clipped from V and 2 bases from J, the junction kept 5 bases outside the gene matches. Germline loops: CDR1 SGHTA, CDR2 FQGNSA.